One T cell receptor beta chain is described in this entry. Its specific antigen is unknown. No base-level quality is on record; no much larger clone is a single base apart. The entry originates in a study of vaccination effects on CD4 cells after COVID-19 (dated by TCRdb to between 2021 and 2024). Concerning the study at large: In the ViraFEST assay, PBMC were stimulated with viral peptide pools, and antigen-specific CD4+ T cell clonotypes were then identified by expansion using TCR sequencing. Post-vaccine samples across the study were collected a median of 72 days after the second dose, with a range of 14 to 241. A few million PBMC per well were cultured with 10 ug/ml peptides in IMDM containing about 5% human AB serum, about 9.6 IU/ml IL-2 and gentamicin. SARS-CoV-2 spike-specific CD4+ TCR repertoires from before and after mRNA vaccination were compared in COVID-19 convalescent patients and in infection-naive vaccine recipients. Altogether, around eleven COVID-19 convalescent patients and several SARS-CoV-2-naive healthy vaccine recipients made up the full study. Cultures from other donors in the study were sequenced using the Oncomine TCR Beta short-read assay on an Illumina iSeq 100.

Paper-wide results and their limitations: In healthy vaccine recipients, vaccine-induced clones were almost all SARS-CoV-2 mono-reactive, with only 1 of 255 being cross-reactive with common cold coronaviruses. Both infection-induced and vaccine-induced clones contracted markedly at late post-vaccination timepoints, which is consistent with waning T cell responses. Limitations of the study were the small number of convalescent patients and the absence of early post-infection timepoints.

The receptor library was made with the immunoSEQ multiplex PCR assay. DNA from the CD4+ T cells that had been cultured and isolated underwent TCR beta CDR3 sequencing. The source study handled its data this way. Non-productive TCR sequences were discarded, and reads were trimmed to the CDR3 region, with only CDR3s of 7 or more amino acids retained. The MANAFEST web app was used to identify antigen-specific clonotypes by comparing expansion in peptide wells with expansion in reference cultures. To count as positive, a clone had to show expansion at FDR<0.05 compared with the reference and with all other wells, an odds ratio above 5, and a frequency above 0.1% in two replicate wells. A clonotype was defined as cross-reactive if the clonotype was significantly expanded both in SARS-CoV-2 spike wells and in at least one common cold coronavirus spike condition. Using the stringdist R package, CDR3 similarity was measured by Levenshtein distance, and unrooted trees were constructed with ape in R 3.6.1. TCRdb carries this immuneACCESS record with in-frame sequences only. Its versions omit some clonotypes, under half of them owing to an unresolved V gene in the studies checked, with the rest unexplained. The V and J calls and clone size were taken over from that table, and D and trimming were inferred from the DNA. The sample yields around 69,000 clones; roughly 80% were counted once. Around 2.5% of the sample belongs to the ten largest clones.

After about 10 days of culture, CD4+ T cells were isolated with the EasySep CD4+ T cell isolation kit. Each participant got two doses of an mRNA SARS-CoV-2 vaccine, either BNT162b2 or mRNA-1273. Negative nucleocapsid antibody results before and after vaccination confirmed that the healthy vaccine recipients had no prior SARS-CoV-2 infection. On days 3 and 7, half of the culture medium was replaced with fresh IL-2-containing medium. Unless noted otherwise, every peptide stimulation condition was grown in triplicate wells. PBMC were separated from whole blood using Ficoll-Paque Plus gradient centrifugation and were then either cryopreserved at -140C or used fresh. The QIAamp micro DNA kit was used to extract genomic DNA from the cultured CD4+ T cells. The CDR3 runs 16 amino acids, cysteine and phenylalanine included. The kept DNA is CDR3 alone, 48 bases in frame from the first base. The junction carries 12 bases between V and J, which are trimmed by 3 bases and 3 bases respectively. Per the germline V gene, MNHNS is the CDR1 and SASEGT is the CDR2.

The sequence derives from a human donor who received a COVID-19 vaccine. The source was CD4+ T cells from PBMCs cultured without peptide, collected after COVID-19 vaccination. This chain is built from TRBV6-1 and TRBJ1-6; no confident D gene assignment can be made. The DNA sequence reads TGTGCCAGCAGTGATAGTCGACAACTCTATAATTCACCCCTCCACTTT. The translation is CASSDSRQLYNSPLHF.